This T cell receptor beta chain was found in a study of blood T cell repertoires in COVID-19. The wider study: T cells, B-cell-depleted T cells, or PBMCs provided the cDNA or gDNA that served as material.

TCRdb keeps only in-frame clones here, not all; method: immunoSEQ multiplex PCR. The table records about 160,000 clones, about three quarters of them present only once. In germline, CDR1 is SEHNR, CDR2 FQNEAQ (reference sequence). This CDR3 spans 14 amino acids. Trimming cost V 5 bases and J 4 bases; bases outside gene matches: 4. This chain links TRBV7-9 with TRBJ1-2; TRBD1 agrees at 10 bases. The receptor was derived from an older man with acute or convalescent COVID-19. The sample taken for sequencing was peripheral blood. The CDR3 is CASSRGQGIYGYTF. CDR3 DNA sequence: TGTGCCAGCAGCCGGGGACAGGGGATCTATGGCTACACCTTC.